The rows below give T cell receptor beta chains drawn from one sample of a study of naive and memory T cell subsets. Each CDR3 protein is one row after TCRdb ran MiXCR on the UMI-ligation and nested PCR reads. Of tens of thousands of distinct CDR3 sequences detected, over 9% appear once; the ten largest clones hold approximately 0.14%. Material for sequencing was naive CD4+ T cells from blood. These receptors came from a human donor in good health. Each CDR3 is given with its conserved first and last residue. The order of the fields is clone size, V gene, CDR3 length, D gene, J gene, CDR3 DNA, CDR3 protein. A D gene is named only where the DNA matches it firmly. Clone size is shown for a subset of rows, as once, few, many or a class of expanded clone.

many	TRBV15	14	-	TRBJ2-3	TGTGCCACCAGCAGCTACGAAGGCACAGATACGCAGTATTTT	CATSSYEGTDTQYF
many	TRBV24-1	15	-	TRBJ2-1	TGTGCCACCAGTGAGCCGGGACTGTCCCACAATGAGCAGTTCTTC	CATSEPGLSHNEQFF
-	TRBV6-1	16	TRBD2	TRBJ2-7	TGTGCCAGCAGTGTCAGTACCGGGACTAGCGGCTACGAGCAGTACTTC	CASSVSTGTSGYEQYF
-	TRBV13	16	-	TRBJ2-7	TGTGCCAGCAGCTTAGGCAGTAGTACAGGAGTCTACGAGCAGTACTTC	CASSLGSSTGVYEQYF
-	TRBV28	12	-	TRBJ1-1	TGTGCCAGCAGCGACAGTGACACTGAAGCTTTCTTT	CASSDSDTEAFF
few	TRBV12-3/TRBV12-4	17	TRBD1	TRBJ1-5	TGTGCCAGCAGCCCTCGGACAGGGAATCCGGGCAATCAGCCCCAGCATTTT	CASSPRTGNPGNQPQHF
-	TRBV2	16	TRBD2	TRBJ2-1	TGTGCCAGCAGTGATAAGACTAGCGGGGGACACAATGAGCAGTTCTTC	CASSDKTSGGHNEQFF
few	TRBV18	15	TRBD1	TRBJ2-7	TGTGCCAGCTCACCCACGTTGGGACAGGGCTACGAGCAGTACTTC	CASSPTLGQGYEQYF
few	TRBV6-2/TRBV6-3	15	TRBD1	TRBJ2-7	TGTGCCAGCAGAGCAAAACAGGGGGCGGCCCACGAGCAGTACTTC	CASRAKQGAAHEQYF
-	TRBV6-5	14	-	TRBJ1-2	TGTGCCAGCAGTTATAGCCCAAGCGACTATGGCTACACCTTC	CASSYSPSDYGYTF
-	TRBV7-8	13	-	TRBJ2-1	TGTGCCAGCAGAACGAATAGCGGCAATGAGCAGTTCTTC	CASRTNSGNEQFF
-	TRBV20-1	14	-	TRBJ1-1	TGCAGTGCTTCACCGGGCTCCGTGAACACTGAAGCTTTCTTT	CSASPGSVNTEAFF
-	TRBV7-2	14	-	TRBJ1-6	TGTGCCAGCAGCTTGGCTGGGCTTAATTCACCCCTCCACTTT	CASSLAGLNSPLHF
-	TRBV15	15	-	TRBJ2-1	TGTGCCACCAGCAGAGGGGCAGGAGGTGGGGGTGAGCAGTTCTTC	CATSRGAGGGGEQFF
-	TRBV6-8	14	-	TRBJ2-5	TGTGCCAGCAGTCGCCGGGGGTCACGAGAGACCCAGTACTTC	CASSRRGSRETQYF
many	TRBV20-1	15	TRBD1	TRBJ1-5	TGCAGTGCTAGATCGGGGACAGCCAACAATCAGCCCCAGCATTTT	CSARSGTANNQPQHF
many	TRBV9	16	-	TRBJ2-5	TGTGCCAGCAGCGTAATTCCCCGAGGGGGGCCAGAGACCCAGTACTTC	CASSVIPRGGPETQYF
many	TRBV6-2/TRBV6-3	17	-	TRBJ1-6	TGTGCCAGCAGTTACTCGATGGCGAGCTCCTATAATTCACCCCTCCACTTT	CASSYSMASSYNSPLHF
few	TRBV6-2/TRBV6-3	16	-	TRBJ1-6	TGTGCCAGCAAAGACAGGAAGAGCTCCTATAATTCACCCCTCCACTTT	CASKDRKSSYNSPLHF
many	TRBV7-2	14	-	TRBJ2-7	TGTGCCAGCAGCTTGTCGGGGGACAATTACGAGCAGTACTTC	CASSLSGDNYEQYF